A single TCR beta chain is shown here with its context. Antigen: not known. The data derive from a study of cytomegalovirus exposure and HLA in healthy donors. PCR was performed using 60 Vbeta and 13 Jbeta primers. Data came from immunoSEQ multiplex PCR; TCRdb stores just in-frame clones and leaves some out. The sample contains about 120,000 clones, about 78% of which appear only once. Germline CDR1 reads MNHNY; CDR2 reads SVGAGI (reference sequence). This CDR3 has 15 amino acids. The germline V and J ends were trimmed by 3 bases and 0 bases, with 11 bases remaining between them. Study-level points and caveats: Later on, analysis showed that most CMV-associated TCR beta chains appeared to be HLA-restricted.

The receptor was isolated from a woman between 40 and 50 years old in good health and CMV-seropositive. The material sequenced was PBMCs. V gene TRBV6-6 combines with J gene TRBJ1-1; the D gene is possibly TRBD1 (6 bases). The DNA of the CDR3 is TGTGCCAGCAGTTATATGGGACAAATGAACACTGAAGCTTTCTTT. Translating it yields CASSYMGQMNTEAFF.